There are many counts of the clone carrying this T cell receptor beta chain. The antigen remains unidentified. These data come from a study of regulatory T cells in long-lasting Graves disease. The TCR beta library used iRepertoire HTBI primers with Arm-PCR amplification of CDR3. From the multiplex PCR reads, TCRdb called clonotypes with MiXCR, one entry per CDR3 protein. The table shows roughly 700,000 distinct CDR3 sequences, with around 30% occurring only once. V lost 5 bases and J 2 bases, leaving 12 bases between the germline ends. Germline CDR1 is MNHNS and CDR2 is SASEGT. This CDR3 spans 14 amino acids. Time point specified: persistent/refractory GD, antithyroid drugs over 5 years with positive TRAb. Isolated PBMC RNA provided the starting material for the TCR library. EDTA tubes received approximately 10 milliliters of drawn peripheral blood. General observations from the study: Accuracy may have been reduced by the small sample size. Reduced TCR diversity was observed in persistent Graves' patients versus newly diagnosed patients.

This sequence originates from a female donor with Graves disease. The chain employs TRBV6-1 and TRBJ2-5; no clear D gene. The sample in question was peripheral blood mononuclear cells (PBMCs), obtained when the disease was refractory, from a patient treated with antithyroid drugs. The CDR3 sequence: CASSRLAVQETQYF. CDR3 coding DNA: TGTGCCAGCAGTAGACTGGCGGTTCAAGAGACCCAGTACTTC.